Below, 3 T cell receptor beta chains from the same sample are listed, as sequenced in a study of blood T cell repertoires in COVID-19. The table came from immunoSEQ multiplex PCR; TCRdb's copy has only in-frame clones and leaves some out. The profile shows 100,000 to 150,000 clones, around 87% of them singletons. Sequenced material: peripheral blood. The origin of the receptors is a man aged 50 to 60 with acute or convalescent COVID-19.

This chain uses TRBV19 with TRBJ1-1; 7 nucleotides agree with TRBD1. The CDR3 runs to 13 residues. Germline assignment: CDR1 LNHDA and CDR2 SQIVND (reference sequence). Trimming at V came to 4 bases and at J to 9 bases, leaving 8 bases not matched to a gene. CDR3 amino acids: CASSTRQGPQAFF. CDR3 sequence (DNA): TGTGCCAGTAGTACCAGACAGGGCCCCCAAGCTTTCTTT.

The V and J genes are TRBV11-3 and TRBJ2-1; D might be TRBD2 (6 bases). V was trimmed by 2 bases and J by 11 bases, leaving 10 bases between them. The CDR3 runs 12 residues. CDR1 is SGHNT, CDR2 YENEEA, per germline. CDR3 DNA: TGTGCCAGCAGCTTAACCGGCGGGAAGCAGTTCTTC. Its protein product is CASSLTGGKQFF.

This clone was seen just once. The same CDR3 can be traced to other DNA sequences in this sample. The gene calls are TRBV12-5 and TRBJ1-5; TRBD1 agrees at 11 bases. The J segment lost 1 base and the V segment lost 1 base, leaving 3 bases of the junction unmatched. CDR3 length: 17 residues. Germline-derived CDR1 and CDR2 are LGHNT and FRNRAP. The CDR3 loop is CASGLGTGGRSNQPQHF. The DNA of the CDR3 is TGTGCTAGTGGTTTGGGGACAGGGGGCAGGAGCAATCAGCCCCAGCATTTT.